This T cell receptor (beta chain) was documented in a study of blood T cell repertoires in COVID-19. Turning to the study itself: Material from acute and convalescent COVID-19 was sourced from the United States, Italy and Spain.

V lost 2 bases to trimming and J lost 10 bases; unmatched junction nucleotides: 8. This CDR3 is built from 14 residues. CDR1 and CDR2 from the germline V gene are MNHEY and SVGAGI. Profiling relied on immunoSEQ multiplex PCR, and the TCRdb table lists in-frame clones only, not all of them. Here the sample spans some 120,000 clones, approximately 85% being singletons. The clonotype comes from a human donor in a cohort sampled during active COVID-19. The sequencing input was peripheral blood. The V and J genes are TRBV6-5 and TRBJ1-2, with 9 bases matching TRBD1. CDR3 residues: CASSYTGQGGAYTF. The CDR3 DNA sequence: TGTGCCAGCAGTTACACGGGACAGGGAGGCGCCTACACCTTC.